This T cell receptor beta chain was profiled in a study of blood T cells in healthy people across ages. Sample-barcoded 5' priming and a J-beta primer mix drove a second PCR of about 7 to 11 cycles. Each CDR3 protein is one row after TCRdb ran MiXCR on the 5' RACE reads. The repertoire consists of more than 900,000 distinct CDR3 sequences, with roughly a quarter occurring once and the leading ten covering 0.75%. CDR1 and CDR2 (germline): DFQATT, SNEGSKA (reference sequence). CDR3 length: 15 residues. V was shortened by 0 bases and J by 3 bases, with 14 bases between the two germline ends. These data were likewise used in another study, on T cells of mothers and their children.

Sequencing used blood. The rearrangement joins TRBV20-1 to TRBJ1-1, with a weak D call TRBD1 (5 bases). The source is a girl aged 2 to 9 in good health. CDR3 in DNA: TGCAGTGCTAGAGATTTGTTGGGGGGGTACACTGAAGCTTTCTTT. As protein: CSARDLLGGYTEAFF.